This T cell receptor beta chain was captured by sequencing in a study of blood T cells in healthy people across ages. General observations from the study: Fewer expanded clones and more diversity marked long-lived versus aged donors.

V shed 4 bases and J 5 bases; nucleotides not matched to a gene: 3. Germline CDR1 and CDR2: SEHNR and FQNEAQ (reference sequence). This CDR3 is built from 14 residues. A second roughly 7 to 12 cycle PCR used barcoded and J-beta primers. A tag from a template-switch adaptor with 12 random nucleotides marked each cDNA molecule. Each sample yielded at least 3 million CDR3-containing paired-end reads. TCRdb reprocessed the 5' RACE reads via MiXCR and lists one record per CDR3 protein. The sample holds around 1,600,000 distinct CDR3 sequences, 42% seen once. In each sample, at least 6.5 million PBMCs were isolated. Notes on this clonotype: Its antigen is undetermined.

This chain joins TRBV7-9 and TRBJ1-5; 9 positions match TRBD1. This TCR derives from a woman younger than 30 in good health. Sequenced material: blood. In DNA form, the CDR3 reads TGTGCCAGCAGCTATACAGGGGGCCATCAGCCCCAGCATTTT. Its translation: CASSYTGGHQPQHF.